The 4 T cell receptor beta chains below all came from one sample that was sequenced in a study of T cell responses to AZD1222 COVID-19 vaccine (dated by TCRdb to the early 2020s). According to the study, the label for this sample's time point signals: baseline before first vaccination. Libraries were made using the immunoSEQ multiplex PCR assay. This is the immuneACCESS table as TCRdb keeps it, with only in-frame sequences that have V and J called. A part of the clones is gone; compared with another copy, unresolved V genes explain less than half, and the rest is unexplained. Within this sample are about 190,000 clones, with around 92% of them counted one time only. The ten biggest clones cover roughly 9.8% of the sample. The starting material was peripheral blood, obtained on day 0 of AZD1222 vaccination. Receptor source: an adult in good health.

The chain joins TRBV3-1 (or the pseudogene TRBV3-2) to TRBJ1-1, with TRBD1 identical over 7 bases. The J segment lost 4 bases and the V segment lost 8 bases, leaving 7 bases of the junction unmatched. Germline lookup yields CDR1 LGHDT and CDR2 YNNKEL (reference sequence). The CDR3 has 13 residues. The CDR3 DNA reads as TGTGCCAGCGACTTTGGGGACAGCACTGAAGCTTTCTTT. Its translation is CASDFGDSTEAFF.

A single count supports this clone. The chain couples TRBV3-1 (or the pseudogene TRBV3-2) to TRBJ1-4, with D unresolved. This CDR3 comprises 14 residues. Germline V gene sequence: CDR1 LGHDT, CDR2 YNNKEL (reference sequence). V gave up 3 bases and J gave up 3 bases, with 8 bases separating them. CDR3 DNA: TGTGCCAGCAGCCAGAGGACCCCTAATGAAAAACTGTTTTTT. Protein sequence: CASSQRTPNEKLFF.

The CDR3 loop is CASSPGGSGSYEQYF. The CDR3 bases are TGTGCCAGTAGTCCAGGGGGTAGTGGCTCCTACGAGCAGTACTTC. The V call is TRBV19, the J call TRBJ2-7, with 7 positions matching TRBD1. The trim removed 5 bases at V and 0 bases at J, leaving 7 bases unmatched. Per the germline V gene, CDR1 is LNHDA and CDR2 is SQIVND (reference sequence). The CDR3 runs 15 residues.

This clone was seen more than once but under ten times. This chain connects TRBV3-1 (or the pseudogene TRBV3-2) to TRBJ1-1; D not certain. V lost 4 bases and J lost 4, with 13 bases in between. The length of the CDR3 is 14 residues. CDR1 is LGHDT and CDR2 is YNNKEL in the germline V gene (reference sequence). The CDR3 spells CASSPNLLGTEAFF. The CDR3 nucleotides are TGTGCCAGCAGCCCCAACTTGCTGGGCACTGAAGCTTTCTTT.